Detailed here is one TCR beta chain. Relative to the germline gene, one junction end is altered; a read error may explain this. This record comes from a study of PD-1 blockade in classical Hodgkin lymphoma. The V gene's germline CDR1 is SGHAT and CDR2 FQNNGV. The CDR3 is made up of 13 amino acids. Measured with immunoSEQ multiplex PCR; TCRdb has only the in-frame clones, and not every one. The sample yields about 7,400 clones, over 60% seen once. All patients experienced relapse after autologous stem cell transplantation, and brentuximab vedotin exposure was variable. Best responses fell into complete response, partial response or progressive disease.

The specimen was peripheral blood mononuclear cells (PBMCs), collected before the second cycle of nivolumab. This rearrangement joins TRBV11-2 to TRBJ1-1; D ambiguous. This receptor was identified in a human donor with classical Hodgkin lymphoma. The CDR3 sequence is CASSVDPNTEAFF. In DNA, the CDR3 is TGTGCCAGCAGCGTAGACCCGAACACTGAAGCTTTCTTT.